The source of this T cell receptor delta chain is a study of Vδ1+ human thymocytes. Sequences come from RNA converted to cDNA by reverse transcription. Multiplex PCR used pooled V-gene forward primers and a constant-region reverse primer to amplify CDR3s. With CATT, TCRdb re-called clones from the multiplex PCR reads. Here the sample spans 23,000 or so delta-chain clones, nearly 7.5% being singletons. This clone occurred a few times. Its antigen is undetermined. Study-wide points: In the thymus, TRG and TRD repertoires looked highly polyclonal with Gaussian CDR3 lengths. Thymic delta-chain repertoires held 20% to 25% Vdelta2 sequences and few Vdelta3, despite high sort purity.

The CDR3 is 19 amino acids. The germline V gene has CDR1 TSWWSYY and CDR2 QGS. The V and J ends lost 0 bases and 0 bases respectively, with 20 bases between them. The gene calls are TRDV1 and TRDJ1; TRDD2 is a possible D gene (5 bases). The sample comprised Vdelta1+ gamma-delta thymocytes from the thymus. Noted subset: FACS-sorted CD3+ TCRalphabeta- TCRVdelta1+ TCRVdelta2- thymocytes. This receptor was taken from a girl less than two years old who had congenital heart surgery. CDR3 in DNA: TGTGCTCTTGGGGAACTAGACCACTACCCCTACTTGTACACCGATAAACTCATCTTT. Encoded protein: CALGELDHYPYLYTDKLIF.